This T cell receptor beta chain was documented in a study of response to subunit inactivated influenza vaccine. This clonotype was seen a handful of times. TCRdb re-called the RT-PCR reads with MiXCR, one entry per CDR3 protein. Among roughly 550,000 distinct CDR3 sequences listed, roughly 23% were seen once. The V gene lost 0 bases and the J gene lost 6 bases, with 14 bases spanning the gap. The CDR3 spans 15 residues. Germline values: CDR1 SGHRS, CDR2 YFSETQ. These data were likewise used in another study, on T cells expressing NK-cell markers. This second report adds: The authors made TCR beta cDNA libraries by 5'RACE template switching. This switching added a universal primer site and UMIs. The study sequenced eight donors, seven HCMV-seropositive and one seronegative. The same clonotypes also predominated in the CD3+CD56-NKG2C+ fraction of a few donors.

Material: CD4+ T cells sorted from PBMCs, obtained 11 to 12 days after vaccination. The chain joins TRBV5-1 to TRBJ2-3; tentative D call: TRBD2 (5 bases). The receptor's source is a man aged 50 to 59 who received an inactivated influenza vaccine. The CDR3 loop is CASSLGEPTRDTQYF. The DNA for the CDR3 is TGCGCCAGCAGCTTGGGGGAGCCGACCCGCGATACGCAGTATTTT.